Listed below are T cell receptor beta chains from one sample, sequenced in a study of OX40 agonist ivuxolimab in advanced cancers. The method was immunoSEQ multiplex PCR; TCRdb's version includes in-frame clones alone and lacks a portion of them. The sample has 80,000 or so clones, roughly 89% seen once; the top ten hold about 0.2%. This material consisted of CD4+ or CD8+ T cells sorted from blood, taken in a trial of the OX40 agonist ivuxolimab. The receptor source for this set is an adult with an advanced solid tumor such as melanoma, head and neck, liver or kidney cancer. The CDR3 runs from the conserved cysteine through the conserved F or W. A D gene is named only where the DNA matches it firmly. The size of a clone is reported for some rows only, either as once, few or many, or as a class for expanded clones.

TRBV30	TRBJ1-2	NA	NA	TGTGCCTGGACCAATCGGGGGCGTATGGGCTATGGCTACACCTTC	CAWTNRGRMGYGYTF
TRBV28	TRBJ1-2	NA	NA	TGTGCCAGCAGTTTAGGCGGGGGGTACTATGGCTACACCTTC	CASSLGGGYYGYTF
TRBV28	TRBJ2-1	NA	TRBD2	TGTGCCAGCAAGGGGACTAGAAAGTTCTTC	CASKGTRKFF
TRBV5-1	TRBJ2-5	NA	NA	TGCGCCAGCAGCTTGGGGTCACTCTACCAAGAGACCCAGTACTTC	CASSLGSLYQETQYF
TRBV19	TRBJ1-1	few	NA	TGTGCCAGTAGTATAGGGGTCAGGAACACTGAAGCTTTCTTT	CASSIGVRNTEAFF
TRBV11-2	TRBJ1-2	NA	TRBD1	TGTGCCAGCAGCGGCGGGACAGGGGGCTATGGCTACACCTTC	CASSGGTGGYGYTF
TRBV9	TRBJ2-3	NA	NA	TGTGCCAGCAGCGTAGAACAGGCCCCCACAGATACGCAGTATTTT	CASSVEQAPTDTQYF
TRBV30	TRBJ1-3	NA	NA	TGTGCCTGGAGTGTACTCCCCATGGGGTTGGGTGGAAACACCATATATTTT	CAWSVLPMGLGGNTIYF
TRBV28	TRBJ2-2	NA	NA	TGTGCCAGCAGTTTGCCAAGCCTGTTCACCGGGGAGCTGTTTTTT	CASSLPSLFTGELFF
TRBV30	TRBJ1-5	few	NA	TGTGCCTTTCGTCCCGGGGCTGTAGGGCCCCAGCATTTT	CAFRPGAVGPQHF
TRBV5-1	TRBJ2-3	NA	NA	TGCGCCAGCAGCCCCCAGTTGGGACCCACAGATACGCAGTATTTT	CASSPQLGPTDTQYF
TRBV27	TRBJ2-7	NA	TRBD2	TGTGCCAGCAGTGTAGCGGGAGGGTTCTCCTACGAGCAGTACTTC	CASSVAGGFSYEQYF
TRBV2	TRBJ2-1	NA	NA	TGTGCCAGCAAGAGGATATCTAGCTCCTACAATGAGCAGTTCTTC	CASKRISSSYNEQFF
TRBV19	TRBJ2-3	NA	TRBD2	TGTGCCAGTAGCCTAGCGGGCCCATATACGCAGTATTTT	CASSLAGPYTQYF
TRBV5-1	TRBJ1-1	NA	NA	TGCGCCAGCAGCTTGACAGGTTCCACTGAAGCTTTCTTT	CASSLTGSTEAFF
TRBV19	TRBJ1-5	NA	NA	TGTGCCAGTAGTATCAGTAGAGAGGGAAATCAGCCCCAGCATTTT	CASSISREGNQPQHF
TRBV5-4	TRBJ2-5	NA	TRBD2	TGTGCCAGCAGCCCCGGGGGGGTGGCTAGCGGGTTAGAGACCCAGTACTTC	CASSPGGVASGLETQYF
TRBV2	TRBJ1-2	NA	NA	TGTGCCAACCGGGGTTTTGGCCCGGGAAGAACTTTGGGCTATGGCTACACCTTC	CANRGFGPGRTLGYGYTF
TRBV4-1	TRBJ2-1	NA	NA	TGCGCCAGCAGCCAAGTCAGGACCTCCTACAATGAGCAGTTCTTC	CASSQVRTSYNEQFF
TRBV29-1	TRBJ2-1	NA	TRBD2	TGCAGCGTTGAGGGGAGCGGGAAGGGGTACAATGAGCAGTTCTTC	CSVEGSGKGYNEQFF
TRBV9	TRBJ2-3	NA	TRBD2	TGTGCCAGCAGCCGGACCGGAGTAATCCTAGCGGGAGCCGGAGATACGCAGTATTTT	CASSRTGVILAGAGDTQYF
TRBV6-5	TRBJ1-1	NA	NA	TGTGCCAGCAGGAAGGTGGCAGGGTCAGGGACTGAAGCTTTCTTT	CASRKVAGSGTEAFF
TRBV5-6	TRBJ1-4	few	NA	TGTGCCAGCAGCTTGACATACAGGTCGAGGAATGAAAAACTGTTTTTT	CASSLTYRSRNEKLFF
TRBV5-4	TRBJ1-1	NA	NA	TGTGCCAGCAGCTTCGGAGGGCCGGTAATCCGCACTGAAGCTTTCTTT	CASSFGGPVIRTEAFF
TRBV5-4	TRBJ1-2	NA	TRBD1	TGTGCCAGCAGATGGTCGGCAGGGGGCTTAAGCTATGGCTACACCTTC	CASRWSAGGLSYGYTF
TRBV5-1	TRBJ2-1	NA	TRBD2	TGCGCCAGCTCAGGACTAGCGGGAGGCGGGAGCTCCTACAATGAGCAGTTCTTC	CASSGLAGGGSSYNEQFF
TRBV5-1	TRBJ1-3	NA	TRBD1	TGCGCCAGCAGCGGGGGACCAGGGGGTTCGGGAAACACCATATATTTT	CASSGGPGGSGNTIYF
TRBV28	TRBJ2-5	NA	TRBD2	TGTGCCAGCAGCCTGCCGCGGGGGATCCAAGAGACCCAGTACTTC	CASSLPRGIQETQYF
TRBV7-8	TRBJ1-2	NA	NA	TGTGCCAGCAGCTTAGGATCAAGGGGCGCGGACTATGGCTACACCTTC	CASSLGSRGADYGYTF
TRBV10-2	TRBJ2-7	NA	TRBD1	TGCGCCAGCAGTGTTTTACAGGGGGCAGGCGAGCAGTACTTC	CASSVLQGAGEQYF
TRBV6-5	TRBJ1-1	NA	NA	TGTGCCAGCAGTTACGGGACGGACCGGGGAGAAGCTTTCTTT	CASSYGTDRGEAFF
TRBV30	TRBJ2-2	NA	NA	TGTGCCTGGCTCCGGGACTCCTCTTACACCGGGGAGCTGTTTTTT	CAWLRDSSYTGELFF
TRBV28	TRBJ2-1	NA	TRBD2	TGTGCCAGCAGTTTACCAATACCGGGACTAGCGGGAGGGAATGAGCAGTTCTTC	CASSLPIPGLAGGNEQFF
TRBV4-1	TRBJ1-5	NA	TRBD1	TGCGCCAGCAGCCAAGTCCTGGACAGGGGGCTTCGCAATCAGCCCCAGCATTTT	CASSQVLDRGLRNQPQHF
TRBV5-1	TRBJ2-5	NA	TRBD1	TGCGCCAGCAGCCTACAGGGGCAAGAGACCCAGTACTTC	CASSLQGQETQYF
TRBV7-8	TRBJ1-6	NA	NA	TGTGCCAGCAGCCTCGGGGGGAACCTGGCACCCCTCCACTTT	CASSLGGNLAPLHF
TRBV9	TRBJ1-3	NA	NA	TGTGCCAGCAGCGTAGGAACCACGGAGGGAAACACCATATATTTT	CASSVGTTEGNTIYF
TRBV30	TRBJ2-1	NA	TRBD2	TGTGCCTGGACTCCAGGCGGGAGGGCGTATTACAATGAGCAGTTCTTC	CAWTPGGRAYYNEQFF
TRBV27	TRBJ1-2	NA	TRBD1	TGTGCCAGCAGTTCCTACAGGGGAGAGTACTATGGCTACACCTTC	CASSSYRGEYYGYTF
TRBV18	TRBJ1-1	few	NA	TGTGCCAGCTCACCCCCACAGAACACTGAAGCTTTCTTT	CASSPPQNTEAFF
TRBV20-1	TRBJ2-4	NA	TRBD2	TGCAGTGCAGGACTAGCGAACATTCAGTACTTC	CSAGLANIQYF
TRBV6-6	TRBJ2-7	once	TRBD2	TGTGCCAGCTTAAGGACTAGCGGTCTCTACGAGCAGTACTTC	CASLRTSGLYEQYF
TRBV5-1	TRBJ1-2	once	NA	TGCGCCAGCAGCACTGAGTTGTCGGGTGGCTACACCTTC	CASSTELSGGYTF
TRBV2	TRBJ1-5	few	TRBD1	TGTGCCAGCAGGATGGACAGGGTGGACAATCAGCCCCAGCATTTT	CASRMDRVDNQPQHF
TRBV10-3	TRBJ2-3	NA	TRBD1	TGTGCCATCAGTGGCGGGACAGGGGATACGCAGTATTTT	CAISGGTGDTQYF
TRBV5-1	TRBJ2-2	NA	NA	TGCGCCAGCAAGGAGTGGGCCGGGACTCTCCCCCCCGGGGAGCTGTTTTTT	CASKEWAGTLPPGELFF
TRBV6-5	TRBJ1-5	NA	TRBD1	TGTGCCAGCAGATTGGGACAGGGAAGCAATCAGCCCCAGCATTTT	CASRLGQGSNQPQHF
TRBV5-4	TRBJ1-6	NA	TRBD1	TGTGCCAGCAGCCCGGGGACAGCGAGGGGAAATTCACCCCTCCACTTT	CASSPGTARGNSPLHF
TRBV19	TRBJ1-2	NA	TRBD1	TGTGCCAGTAGCGACAGGGGAGGGGACTATGGCTACACCTTC	CASSDRGGDYGYTF
TRBV2	TRBJ1-5	once	TRBD1	TGTGCCAGCAGAGGGGGCAGAGGAGGTCAGCCCCAGCATTTT	CASRGGRGGQPQHF
TRBV5-4	TRBJ2-7	few	TRBD1	TGTGCCAGCAGCGGCCGGGACAGGCGAAACACCTACGAGCAGTACTTC	CASSGRDRRNTYEQYF
TRBV14	TRBJ2-1	NA	NA	TGTGCCACCAACCGAGGGAACTCCTACAATGAGCAGTTCTTC	CATNRGNSYNEQFF
TRBV7-9	TRBJ2-7	few	NA	TGTGCCAGCAGCTATTTGGGGAATCGGGAGCAGTACTTC	CASSYLGNREQYF
TRBV6-1	TRBJ2-7	few	TRBD2	TGTGCCAGCAGAACGGGACTAGCCTACGAGCAGTACTTC	CASRTGLAYEQYF